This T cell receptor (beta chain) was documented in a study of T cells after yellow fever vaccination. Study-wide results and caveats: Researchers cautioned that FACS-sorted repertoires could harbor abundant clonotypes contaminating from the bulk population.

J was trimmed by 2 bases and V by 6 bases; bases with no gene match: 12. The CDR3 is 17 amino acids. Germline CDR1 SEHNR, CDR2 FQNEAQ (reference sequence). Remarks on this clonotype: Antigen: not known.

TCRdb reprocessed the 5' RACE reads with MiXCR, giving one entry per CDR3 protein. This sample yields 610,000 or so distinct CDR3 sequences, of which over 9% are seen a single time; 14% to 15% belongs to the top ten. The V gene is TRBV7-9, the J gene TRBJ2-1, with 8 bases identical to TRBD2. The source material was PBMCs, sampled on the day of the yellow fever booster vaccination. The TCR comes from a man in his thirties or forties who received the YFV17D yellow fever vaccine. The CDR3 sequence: CASRAGSGSPPYNEQFF. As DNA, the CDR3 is TGTGCCAGCAGGGCCGGAAGCGGGAGTCCCCCCTACAATGAGCAGTTCTTC. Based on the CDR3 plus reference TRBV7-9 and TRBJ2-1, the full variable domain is DTGVSQNPRHKITKRGQNVTFRCDPISEHNRLYWYRQTLGQGPEFLTYFQNEAQLEKSRLLSDRFSAERPKGSFSTLEIQRTEQGDSAMYLCASRAGSGSPPYNEQFFGPGTRLTVL.